This is a list of T cell receptor beta chains from one sample in a study of T cell responses to AZD1222 COVID-19 vaccine. Profiling relied on immunoSEQ multiplex PCR, and the TCRdb table lists in-frame clones only, not all of them. The repertoire includes over 130,000 clones, more than 80% of them detected once, and 7.5% sits in the top ten. Sequencing was performed on peripheral blood, taken 28 days after the second dose of the MenACWY control vaccine. The receptors were gathered from an adult who received the MenACWY meningococcal vaccine as a control. The CDR3 runs from the conserved cysteine through the conserved F or W. A D gene is named only where the DNA matches it firmly. Some rows have no size entry. The others give once, few or many, or a class for an expanded clone.

D gene	clone size	V gene	J gene	CDR3 protein	CDR3 DNA
-	-	TRBV6-5	TRBJ1-2	CASSRSGARHYGYTF	TGTGCCAGCAGCCGCTCAGGGGCGCGACACTATGGCTACACCTTC
TRBD1	once	TRBV28	TRBJ2-7	CASSPHDRDHEQYF	TGTGCCAGCAGCCCCCATGACAGGGATCACGAGCAGTACTTC
-	-	TRBV7-9	TRBJ2-1	CASSSWTIYNEQFF	TGTGCCAGCAGCTCCTGGACTATTTACAATGAGCAGTTCTTC
-	-	TRBV15	TRBJ2-5	CATSRDRGFETQYF	TGTGCCACCAGCAGAGACAGGGGATTTGAGACCCAGTACTTC
TRBD2	-	TRBV27	TRBJ2-5	CASSSGLARGQETQYF	TGTGCCAGCAGTTCCGGACTAGCGAGGGGGCAAGAGACCCAGTACTTC
TRBD1	-	TRBV5-1	TRBJ2-7	CASSGLTGSGDEQYF	TGCGCCAGCAGCGGGCTGACAGGGAGTGGCGACGAGCAGTACTTC
-	-	TRBV19	TRBJ2-1	CASSIGTNNEQFF	TGTGCCAGTAGTATAGGCACTAACAATGAGCAGTTCTTC
TRBD1	once	TRBV7-2	TRBJ2-3	CASSSRTGGSDTQYF	TGTGCCAGCAGCTCCAGGACAGGGGGCTCAGATACGCAGTATTTT
TRBD1	-	TRBV28	TRBJ1-2	CASNGGQKYGYTF	TGTGCCAGCAATGGGGGACAGAAGTATGGCTACACCTTC
-	-	TRBV4-3	TRBJ1-1	CASSQDLGGGTEAFF	TGCGCCAGCAGCCAAGATTTGGGAGGGGGAACTGAAGCTTTCTTT
-	-	TRBV3-1/TRBV3-2	TRBJ2-1	CASSHVQGRSYNEQFF	TGTGCCAGCAGCCATGTACAGGGACGGAGCTACAATGAGCAGTTCTTC
-	-	TRBV5-1	TRBJ2-1	CASSLVSYNEQFF	TGCGCCAGCTCCTTGGTAAGCTACAATGAGCAGTTCTTC
TRBD2	-	TRBV2	TRBJ2-3	CASRDLAGTDTQYF	TGTGCCAGCAGGGATCTAGCGGGCACAGATACGCAGTATTTT
TRBD2	-	TRBV28	TRBJ2-7	CASSSVTSGDKQKQYF	TGTGCCAGCAGTTCCGTGACTAGCGGAGATAAACAAAAGCAGTACTTC
-	-	TRBV6-5	TRBJ2-3	CASSYTGSLTDTQYF	TGTGCCAGCAGTTACACAGGGAGTCTCACAGATACGCAGTATTTT
TRBD1	once	TRBV9	TRBJ2-5	CASSVGDRFGTGGRETQYF	TGTGCCAGCAGCGTAGGTGATAGGTTTGGGACAGGGGGCCGGGAGACCCAGTACTTC
-	-	TRBV12-3/TRBV12-4	TRBJ1-4	CASSTTEKLFF	TGTGCCAGCAGCACTACAGAAAAACTGTTTTTT
TRBD1	-	TRBV6-5	TRBJ2-7	CASTPRTGAYEQYF	TGTGCCAGCACCCCTAGGACAGGTGCCTACGAGCAGTACTTC
-	-	TRBV5-5	TRBJ1-2	CASSLGPRDGYTF	TGTGCCAGCAGCTTGGGTCCCAGGGATGGCTACACCTTC
TRBD2	-	TRBV5-1	TRBJ2-2	CASSLALGLAGDGELFF	TGCGCCAGCAGCTTGGCCCTGGGACTAGCGGGGGACGGGGAGCTGTTTTTT
-	-	TRBV13	TRBJ2-7	CASSPKGYEQYF	TGTGCCAGCAGCCCCAAGGGCTACGAGCAGTACTTC
-	-	TRBV28	TRBJ1-3	CASSLVPAAGNTIYF	TGTGCCAGCAGTTTAGTACCGGCGGCCGGAAACACCATATATTTT
-	-	TRBV29-1	TRBJ2-1	CSVSGDYNEQFF	TGCAGCGTTAGCGGAGATTACAATGAGCAGTTCTTC
TRBD1	-	TRBV14	TRBJ2-5	CASSPTQGAQETQYF	TGTGCCAGCAGCCCTACACAGGGGGCCCAAGAGACCCAGTACTTC
-	-	TRBV5-1	TRBJ1-3	CASSFAPGAAGNTIYF	TGCGCCAGCAGCTTTGCCCCCGGGGCAGCTGGAAACACCATATATTTT
-	-	TRBV5-6	TRBJ2-7	CASSLASPGPYYEQYF	TGTGCCAGCAGCTTGGCATCCCCAGGACCTTACTACGAGCAGTACTTC
TRBD2	few	TRBV6-6	TRBJ2-7	CASSSAGEYEQYF	TGTGCCAGCAGTTCAGCGGGGGAATACGAGCAGTACTTC
TRBD2	-	TRBV13	TRBJ2-2	CASSVGLAGGSTGELFF	TGTGCCAGCAGCGTTGGACTAGCGGGAGGTTCCACCGGGGAGCTGTTTTTT
TRBD1	once	TRBV23-1	TRBJ1-5	CASSQSDRVNQPQHF	TGCGCCAGCAGTCAATCGGACAGGGTAAATCAGCCCCAGCATTTT
TRBD1	-	TRBV20-1	TRBJ1-1	CSASRDSRMNTEAFF	TGCAGTGCTAGTCGGGACAGCCGGATGAACACTGAAGCTTTCTTT
TRBD2	-	TRBV7-6	TRBJ2-7	CASSSPRLARKEQYF	TGTGCCAGCAGCTCACCCCGACTAGCGAGAAAAGAGCAGTACTTC
TRBD1	-	TRBV28	TRBJ1-2	CASNTGGLDPYGYTF	TGTGCCAGCAACACAGGGGGCCTCGACCCTTATGGCTACACCTTC
TRBD1	-	TRBV28	TRBJ1-1	CASSTPQGDTEAFF	TGTGCCAGCAGTACCCCGCAGGGGGACACTGAAGCTTTCTTT
TRBD1	once	TRBV5-8	TRBJ1-4	CASSSTGVDGEKLFF	TGTGCCAGCAGCAGTACAGGGGTCGATGGTGAAAAACTGTTTTTT
-	-	TRBV25-1	TRBJ2-2	CASSGRNTGELFF	TGTGCCAGCAGTGGACGAAACACCGGGGAGCTGTTTTTT
TRBD2	-	TRBV3-1/TRBV3-2	TRBJ2-5	CASSHGTSGQETQYF	TGTGCCAGCAGCCACGGGACTAGCGGACAAGAGACCCAGTACTTC
-	-	TRBV3-1/TRBV3-2	TRBJ2-7	CASSHPLLGQYF	TGTGCCAGCAGCCACCCTCTCCTCGGGCAGTACTTC
TRBD1	-	TRBV19	TRBJ1-5	CASTPQGVSNQPQHF	TGTGCCAGTACCCCGCAGGGGGTAAGCAATCAGCCCCAGCATTTT
-	-	TRBV5-4	TRBJ2-1	CASSLVGENEQFF	TGTGCCAGCAGCTTGGTGGGGGAGAATGAGCAGTTCTTC
-	-	TRBV30	TRBJ2-3	CAWSVGYTDTQYF	TGTGCCTGGAGTGTCGGGTACACAGATACGCAGTATTTT
-	-	TRBV19	TRBJ2-1	CASSIRRGGSYNEQFF	TGTGCCAGTAGTATCCGAAGGGGTGGCTCCTACAATGAGCAGTTCTTC
-	-	TRBV5-1	TRBJ1-2	CASSLDAGSNYGYTF	TGCGCCAGCAGCTTGGATGCAGGATCTAACTATGGCTACACCTTC
TRBD1	-	TRBV5-1	TRBJ1-1	CASSSWTGTMNTEAFF	TGCGCCAGCAGCTCATGGACAGGCACGATGAACACTGAAGCTTTCTTT
TRBD1	-	TRBV27	TRBJ1-2	CASSLTGQIYGYTF	TGTGCCAGCAGCTTAACGGGACAGATCTATGGCTACACCTTC
TRBD1	-	TRBV5-1	TRBJ1-2	CASSPGQPALYGYTF	TGCGCCAGCAGCCCGGGACAGCCTGCCCTCTATGGCTACACCTTC
-	once	TRBV20-1	TRBJ1-4	CSAWEKEKLFF	TGCAGTGCTTGGGAAAAAGAAAAACTGTTTTTT
-	once	TRBV11-2	TRBJ1-4	CASSLPAGQSEKLFF	TGTGCCAGCAGCCTCCCGGCAGGACAATCCGAAAAACTGTTTTTT
TRBD1	-	TRBV19	TRBJ1-1	CASSIQGGNTEAFF	TGTGCCAGTAGTATCCAGGGGGGGAACACTGAAGCTTTCTTT
-	-	TRBV20-1	TRBJ1-5	CSASQGEDQPQHF	TGCAGTGCTAGTCAGGGTGAGGACCAGCCCCAGCATTTT